This T cell receptor beta chain was recovered during a study of CD8+ T cells in alopecia areata. Study in general: At a dose of 5 to 10 mg twice daily, oral tofacitinib was given to treated patients.

Study-wide results and caveats: Relative to mice, TCR sharing across patients was less clear, a difference possibly HLA-related. Clonality was higher in lesional than normal scalp, especially in alopecia totalis/universalis.

Once RNA had been extracted, it was reverse transcribed into cDNA to act as the sequencing template. The data were produced by immunoSEQ multiplex PCR, yet TCRdb's version contains in-frame clones alone and is incomplete. The table has hundreds of thousands of clones, around 62% seen once. Peripheral blood and lesional scalp punch biopsies came from alopecia areata patients. About this clone: What it binds is not known.

The CDR3 contains 15 residues. The J segment lost 6 bases and the V segment lost 1 base, leaving 6 bases of the junction unmatched. CDR1 is MNHEY, CDR2 SMNVEV, per germline (reference sequence). This receptor was taken from a human donor with alopecia areata. Sequencing was performed on CD4+ T cells sorted from blood, taken at week 0. The gene calls are TRBV27 and TRBJ2-3; TRBD1 agrees at 8 bases. This chain's CDR3 is CASSLFQGAKDTQYF. CDR3 nucleotide sequence: TGTGCCAGCAGTTTATTTCAGGGGGCTAAGGATACGCAGTATTTT.